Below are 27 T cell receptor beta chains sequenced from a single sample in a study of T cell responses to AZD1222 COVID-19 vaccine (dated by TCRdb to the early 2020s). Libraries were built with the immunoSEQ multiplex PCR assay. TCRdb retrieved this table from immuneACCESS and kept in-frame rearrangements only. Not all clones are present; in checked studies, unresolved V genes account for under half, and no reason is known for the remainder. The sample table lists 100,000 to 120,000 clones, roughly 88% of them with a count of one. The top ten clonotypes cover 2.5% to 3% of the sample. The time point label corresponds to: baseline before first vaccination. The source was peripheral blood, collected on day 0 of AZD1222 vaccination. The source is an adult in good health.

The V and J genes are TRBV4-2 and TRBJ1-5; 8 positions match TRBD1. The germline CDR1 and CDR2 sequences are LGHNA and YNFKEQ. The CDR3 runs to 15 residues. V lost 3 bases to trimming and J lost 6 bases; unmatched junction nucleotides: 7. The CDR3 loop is CASSHPGQGGQPQHF. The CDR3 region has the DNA TGTGCCAGCAGCCACCCTGGACAGGGCGGTCAGCCCCAGCATTTT.

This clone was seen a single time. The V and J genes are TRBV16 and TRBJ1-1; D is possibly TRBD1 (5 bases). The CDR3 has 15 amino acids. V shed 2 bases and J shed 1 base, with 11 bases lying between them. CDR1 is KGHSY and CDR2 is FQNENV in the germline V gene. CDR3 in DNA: TGTGCCAGCAGCCAACAGGGACCCTCGAACACTGAAGCTTTCTTT. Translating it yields CASSQQGPSNTEAFF. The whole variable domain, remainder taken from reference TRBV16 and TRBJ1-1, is GEEVAQTPKHLVRGEGQKAKLYCAPIKGHSYVFWYQQVLKNEFKFLISFQNENVFDETGMPKERFSAKCLPNSPCSLEIQATKLEDSAVYFCASSQQGPSNTEAFFGQGTRLTVV.

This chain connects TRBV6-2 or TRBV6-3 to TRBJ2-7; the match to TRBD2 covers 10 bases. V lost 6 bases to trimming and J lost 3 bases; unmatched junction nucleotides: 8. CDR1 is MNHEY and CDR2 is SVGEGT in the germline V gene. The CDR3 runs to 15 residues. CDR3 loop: CASSRGLAVRYEQYF. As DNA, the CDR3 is TGTGCCAGCAGCCGCGGACTAGCGGTACGCTACGAGCAGTACTTC.

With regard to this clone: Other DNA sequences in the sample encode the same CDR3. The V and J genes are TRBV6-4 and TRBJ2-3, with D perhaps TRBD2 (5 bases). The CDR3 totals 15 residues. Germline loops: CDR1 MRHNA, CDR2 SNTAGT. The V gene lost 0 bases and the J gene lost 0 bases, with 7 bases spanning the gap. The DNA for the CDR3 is TGTGCCAGCAGTGACTCGGCGGGCAGCACAGATACGCAGTATTTT. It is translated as CASSDSAGSTDTQYF.

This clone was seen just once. The DNA for the CDR3 is TGTGCCAGCAGCTTAGATCTCCACGAGCAGTACTTC. It is translated as CASSLDLHEQYF. The chain employs TRBV11-3 and TRBJ2-7; no clear D. CDR3 length: 12 residues. Between the trimmed V and J ends, which lost 0 bases and 5 bases, there was a span of 5 bases. Germline CDR1 is SGHNT and CDR2 is YENEEA.

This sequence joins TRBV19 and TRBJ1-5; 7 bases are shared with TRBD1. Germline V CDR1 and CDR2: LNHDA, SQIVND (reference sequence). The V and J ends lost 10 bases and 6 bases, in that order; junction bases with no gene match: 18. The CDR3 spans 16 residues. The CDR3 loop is CATTGGGLIQRQPQHF. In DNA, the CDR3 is TGTGCCACTACCGGAGGGGGCCTAATCCAGCGTCAGCCCCAGCATTTT.

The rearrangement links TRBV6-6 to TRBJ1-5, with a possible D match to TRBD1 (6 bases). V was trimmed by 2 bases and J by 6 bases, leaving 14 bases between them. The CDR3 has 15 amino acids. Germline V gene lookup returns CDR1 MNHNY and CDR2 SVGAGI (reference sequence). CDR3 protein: CASSYQHTGSQPQHF. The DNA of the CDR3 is TGTGCCAGCAGTTACCAACATACAGGGAGTCAGCCCCAGCATTTT.

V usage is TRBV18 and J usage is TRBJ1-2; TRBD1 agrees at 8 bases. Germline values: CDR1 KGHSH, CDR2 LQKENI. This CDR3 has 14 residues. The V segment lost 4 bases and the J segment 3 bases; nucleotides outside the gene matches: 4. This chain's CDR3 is CASSLTGQDYGYTF. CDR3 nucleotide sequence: TGTGCCAGCTCACTTACGGGACAGGACTATGGCTACACCTTC.

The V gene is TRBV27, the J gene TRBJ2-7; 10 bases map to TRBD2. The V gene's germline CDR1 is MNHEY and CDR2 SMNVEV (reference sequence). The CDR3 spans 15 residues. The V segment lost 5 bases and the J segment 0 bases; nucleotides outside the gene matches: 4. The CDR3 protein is CASSRTSGGSYEQYF. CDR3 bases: TGTGCCAGCAGTAGGACTAGCGGAGGCTCCTACGAGCAGTACTTC.

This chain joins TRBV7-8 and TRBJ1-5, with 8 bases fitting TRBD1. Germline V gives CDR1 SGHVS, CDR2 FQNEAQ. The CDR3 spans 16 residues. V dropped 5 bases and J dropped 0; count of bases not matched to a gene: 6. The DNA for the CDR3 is TGTGCCAGCAGCCAGGACAGGGACTTTAGCAATCAGCCCCAGCATTTT. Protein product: CASSQDRDFSNQPQHF.

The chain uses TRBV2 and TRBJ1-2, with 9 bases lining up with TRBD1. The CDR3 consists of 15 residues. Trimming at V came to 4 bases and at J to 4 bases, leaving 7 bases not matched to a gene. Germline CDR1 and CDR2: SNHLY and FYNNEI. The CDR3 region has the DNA TGTGCCAGCAGTGGTGTAGACAGGGGGGCCTATGGCTACACCTTC. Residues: CASSGVDRGAYGYTF.

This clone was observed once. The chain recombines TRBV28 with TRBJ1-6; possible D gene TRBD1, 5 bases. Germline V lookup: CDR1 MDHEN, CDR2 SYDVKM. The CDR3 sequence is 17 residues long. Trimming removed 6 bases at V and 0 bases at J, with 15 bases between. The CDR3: CASRLQGFSSYNSPLHF. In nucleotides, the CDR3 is TGTGCCAGCAGACTGCAGGGTTTTAGCTCCTATAATTCACCCCTCCACTTT. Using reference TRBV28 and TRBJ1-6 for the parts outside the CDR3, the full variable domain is DVKVTQSSRYLVKRTGEKVFLECVQDMDHENMFWYRQDPGLGLRLIYFSYDVKMKEKGDIPEGYSVSREKKERFSLILESASTNQTSMYLCASRLQGFSSYNSPLHFGNGTRLTVT.

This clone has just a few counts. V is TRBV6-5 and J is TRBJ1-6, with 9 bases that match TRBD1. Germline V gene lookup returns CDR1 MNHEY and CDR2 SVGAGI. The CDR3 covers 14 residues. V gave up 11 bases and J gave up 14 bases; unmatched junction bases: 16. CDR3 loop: CASTRGQGGLSLHF. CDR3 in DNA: TGTGCCTCTACTCGGGGACAGGGAGGCCTATCCCTCCACTTT.

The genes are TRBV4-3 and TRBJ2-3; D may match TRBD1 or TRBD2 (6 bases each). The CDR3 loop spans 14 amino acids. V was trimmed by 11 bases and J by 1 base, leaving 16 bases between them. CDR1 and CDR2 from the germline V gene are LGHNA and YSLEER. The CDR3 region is CASGGAGGTDTQYF. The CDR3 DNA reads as TGCGCCTCAGGCGGGGCAGGGGGCACAGATACGCAGTATTTT.

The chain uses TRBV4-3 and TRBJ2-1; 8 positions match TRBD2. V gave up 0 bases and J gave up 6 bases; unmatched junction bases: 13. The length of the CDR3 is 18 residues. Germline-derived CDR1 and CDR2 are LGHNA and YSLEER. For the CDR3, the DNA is TGCGCCAGCAGCCAAGATGGGGTGCGGGGACTAGTCCTCAATGAGCAGTTCTTC. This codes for CASSQDGVRGLVLNEQFF.

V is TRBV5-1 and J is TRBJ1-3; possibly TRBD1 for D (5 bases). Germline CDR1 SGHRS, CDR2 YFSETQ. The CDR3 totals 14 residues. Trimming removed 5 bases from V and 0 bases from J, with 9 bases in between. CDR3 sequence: CASSSGSSGNTIYF. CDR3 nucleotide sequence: TGCGCCAGCAGTTCAGGGAGCTCTGGAAACACCATATATTTT.

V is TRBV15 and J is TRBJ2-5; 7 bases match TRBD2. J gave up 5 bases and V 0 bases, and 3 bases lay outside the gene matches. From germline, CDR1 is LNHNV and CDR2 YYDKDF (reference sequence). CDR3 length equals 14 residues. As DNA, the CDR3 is TGTGCCACCAGCAGAGATAACGGGGGGGAGACCCAGTACTTC. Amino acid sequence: CATSRDNGGETQYF.

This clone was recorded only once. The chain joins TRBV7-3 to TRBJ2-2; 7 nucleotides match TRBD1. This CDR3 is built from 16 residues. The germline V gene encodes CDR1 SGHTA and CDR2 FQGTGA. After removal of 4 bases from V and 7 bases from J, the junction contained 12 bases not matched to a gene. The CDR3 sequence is CASSSGHRGEIGELFF. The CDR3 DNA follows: TGTGCCAGCAGCTCAGGGCACAGGGGTGAGATCGGGGAGCTGTTTTTT. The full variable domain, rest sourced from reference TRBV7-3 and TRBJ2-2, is GAGVSQTPSNKVTEKGKYVELRCDPISGHTALYWYRQSLGQGPEFLIYFQGTGAADDSGLPNDRFFAVRPEGSVSTLKIQRTERGDSAVYLCASSSGHRGEIGELFFGEGSRLTVL.

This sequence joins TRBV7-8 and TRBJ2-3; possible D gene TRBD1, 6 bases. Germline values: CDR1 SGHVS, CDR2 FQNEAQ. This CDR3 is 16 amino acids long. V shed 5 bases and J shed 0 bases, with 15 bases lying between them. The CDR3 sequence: CASSHHRQESTDTQYF. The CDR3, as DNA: TGTGCCAGCAGCCACCATCGACAGGAGAGCACAGATACGCAGTATTTT. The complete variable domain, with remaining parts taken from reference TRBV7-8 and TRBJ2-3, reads GAGVSQSPRYKVAKRGQDVALRCDPISGHVSLFWYQQALGQGPEFLTYFQNEAQLDKSGLPSDRFFAERPEGSVSTLKIQRTQQEDSAVYLCASSHHRQESTDTQYFGPGTRLTVL.

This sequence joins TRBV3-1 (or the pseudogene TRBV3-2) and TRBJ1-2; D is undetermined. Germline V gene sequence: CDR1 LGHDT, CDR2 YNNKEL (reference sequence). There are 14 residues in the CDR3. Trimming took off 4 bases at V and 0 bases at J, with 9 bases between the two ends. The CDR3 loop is CASSLTGTNYGYTF. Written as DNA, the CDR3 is TGTGCCAGCAGCCTTACCGGGACTAACTATGGCTACACCTTC.

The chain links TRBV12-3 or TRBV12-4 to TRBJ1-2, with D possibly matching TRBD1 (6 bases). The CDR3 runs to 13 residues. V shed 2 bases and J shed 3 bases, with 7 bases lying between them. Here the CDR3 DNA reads TGTGCCAGCAGTTTATCAGGGGACTATGGCTACACCTTC. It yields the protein CASSLSGDYGYTF.

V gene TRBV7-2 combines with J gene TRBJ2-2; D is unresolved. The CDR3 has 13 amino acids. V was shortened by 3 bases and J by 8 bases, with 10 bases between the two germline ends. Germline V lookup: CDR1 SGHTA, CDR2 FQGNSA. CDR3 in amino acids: CASSFGGAGELFF. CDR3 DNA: TGTGCCAGCAGCTTCGGTGGAGCAGGGGAGCTGTTTTTT.

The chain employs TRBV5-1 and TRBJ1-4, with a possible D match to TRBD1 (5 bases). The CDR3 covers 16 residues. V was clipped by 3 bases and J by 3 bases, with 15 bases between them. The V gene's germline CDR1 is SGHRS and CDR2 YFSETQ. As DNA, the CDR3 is TGCGCCAGCAGCTGGGGAGCGGGGGGTGCTAATGAAAAACTGTTTTTT. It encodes CASSWGAGGANEKLFF. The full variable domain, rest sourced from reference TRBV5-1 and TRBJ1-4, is KAGVTQTPRYLIKTRGQQVTLSCSPISGHRSVSWYQQTPGQGLQFLFEYFSETQRNKGNFPGRFSGRQFSNSRSEMNVSTLELGDSALYLCASSWGAGGANEKLFFGSGTQLSVL.

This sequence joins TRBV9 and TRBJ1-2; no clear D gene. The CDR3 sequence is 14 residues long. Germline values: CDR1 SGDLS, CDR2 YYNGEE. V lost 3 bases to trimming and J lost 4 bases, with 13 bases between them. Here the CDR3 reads CASSATEQIYGYTF. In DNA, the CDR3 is TGTGCCAGCAGCGCGACGGAGCAGATCTATGGCTACACCTTC.

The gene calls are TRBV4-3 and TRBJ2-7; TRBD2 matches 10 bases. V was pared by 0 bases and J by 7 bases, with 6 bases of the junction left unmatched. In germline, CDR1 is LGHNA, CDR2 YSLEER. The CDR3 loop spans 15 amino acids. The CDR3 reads CASSQDPSGSGEQYF. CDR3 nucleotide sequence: TGCGCCAGCAGCCAAGATCCTAGCGGGAGCGGGGAGCAGTACTTC.

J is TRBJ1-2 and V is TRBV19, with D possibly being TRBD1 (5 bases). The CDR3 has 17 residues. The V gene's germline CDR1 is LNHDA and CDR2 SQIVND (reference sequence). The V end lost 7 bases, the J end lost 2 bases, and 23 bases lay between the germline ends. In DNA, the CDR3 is TGTGCCAGTAACAAACCGAGACCGGGACTTATAAACTATGGCTACACCTTC. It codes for CASNKPRPGLINYGYTF.

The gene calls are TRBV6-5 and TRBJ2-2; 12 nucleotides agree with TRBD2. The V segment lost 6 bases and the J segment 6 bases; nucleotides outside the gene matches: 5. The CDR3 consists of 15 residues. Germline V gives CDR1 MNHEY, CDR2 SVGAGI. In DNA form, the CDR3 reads TGTGCCAGCAGAGCTCTAGCGGGAGGGCCCGGGGAGCTGTTTTTT. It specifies CASRALAGGPGELFF.